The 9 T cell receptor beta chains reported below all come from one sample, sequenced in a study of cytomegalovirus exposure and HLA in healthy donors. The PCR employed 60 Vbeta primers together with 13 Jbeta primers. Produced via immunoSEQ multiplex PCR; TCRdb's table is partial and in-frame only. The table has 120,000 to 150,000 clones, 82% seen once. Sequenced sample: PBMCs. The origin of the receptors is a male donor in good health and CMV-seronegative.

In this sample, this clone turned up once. The CDR3 bases are TGTGCCAGCAGCCCCGCCCTTACAGGCCCAGATACGCAGTATTTT. It encodes CASSPALTGPDTQYF. The chain couples TRBV6-5 to TRBJ2-3; perhaps TRBD1 as D (5 bases). CDR1 MNHEY and CDR2 SVGAGI come from the germline V gene. Trimming took off 6 bases at V and 4 bases at J, with 17 bases between the two ends. The CDR3 loop spans 15 amino acids.

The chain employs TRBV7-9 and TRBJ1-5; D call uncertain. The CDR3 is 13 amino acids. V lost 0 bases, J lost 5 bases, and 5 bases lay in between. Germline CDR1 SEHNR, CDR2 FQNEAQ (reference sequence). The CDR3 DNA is TGTGCCAGCAGCTTAGCCGCGGATCAGCCCCAGCATTTT. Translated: CASSLAADQPQHF. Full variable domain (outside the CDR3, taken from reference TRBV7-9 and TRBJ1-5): DTGVSQNPRHKITKRGQNVTFRCDPISEHNRLYWYRQTLGQGPEFLTYFQNEAQLEKSRLLSDRFSAERPKGSFSTLEIQRTEQGDSAMYLCASSLAADQPQHFGDGTRLSIL.

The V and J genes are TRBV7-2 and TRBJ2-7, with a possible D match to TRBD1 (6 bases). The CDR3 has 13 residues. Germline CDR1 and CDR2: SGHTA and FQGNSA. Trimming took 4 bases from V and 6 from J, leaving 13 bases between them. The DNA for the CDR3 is TGTGCCAGCAGCTATTACAGGGTAGGCGAGCAGTACTTC. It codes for CASSYYRVGEQYF.

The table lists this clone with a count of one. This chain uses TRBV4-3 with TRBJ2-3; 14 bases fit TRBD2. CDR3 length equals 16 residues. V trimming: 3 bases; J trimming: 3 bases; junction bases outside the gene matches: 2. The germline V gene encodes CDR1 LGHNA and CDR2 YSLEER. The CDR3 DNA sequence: TGCGCCAGCAGCCAGGGGACTAGCGGGAGAACAGATACGCAGTATTTT. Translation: CASSQGTSGRTDTQYF.

CDR3 DNA sequence: TGTGCCTGGAGTGTCTTTGTGTACGAGCAGTACTTC. It yields the protein CAWSVFVYEQYF. The J gene is TRBJ2-7, the V gene TRBV30; D ambiguous. V lost 0 bases and J lost 4, with 7 bases in between. The CDR3 consists of 12 residues. Germline V gives CDR1 GTSNPN, CDR2 SVGIG (reference sequence).

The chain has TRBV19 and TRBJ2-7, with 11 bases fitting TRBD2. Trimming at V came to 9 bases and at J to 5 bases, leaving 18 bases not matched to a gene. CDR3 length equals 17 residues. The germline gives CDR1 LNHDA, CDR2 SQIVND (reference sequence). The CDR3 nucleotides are TGTGCCAGCCTAACTAGCGGGAGTCTCCCCATAAATAACGAGCAGTACTTC. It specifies CASLTSGSLPINNEQYF. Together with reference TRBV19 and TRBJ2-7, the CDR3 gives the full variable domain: DGGITQSPKYLFRKEGQNVTLSCEQNLNHDAMYWYRQDPGQGLRLIYYSQIVNDFQKGDIAEGYSVSREKKESFPLTVTSAQKNPTAFYLCASLTSGSLPINNEQYFGPGTRLTVT.

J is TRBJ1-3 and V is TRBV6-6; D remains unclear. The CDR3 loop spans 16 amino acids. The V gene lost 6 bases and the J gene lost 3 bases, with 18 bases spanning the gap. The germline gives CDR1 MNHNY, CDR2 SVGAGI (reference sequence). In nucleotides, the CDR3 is TGTGCCAGCAGCCAAGACGCGGAAAGATTTGGAAACACCATATATTTT. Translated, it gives CASSQDAERFGNTIYF.

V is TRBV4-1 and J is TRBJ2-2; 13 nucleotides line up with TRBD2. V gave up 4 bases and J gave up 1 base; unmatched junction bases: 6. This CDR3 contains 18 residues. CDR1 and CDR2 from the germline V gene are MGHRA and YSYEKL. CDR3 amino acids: CASSPRGTSGMNTGELFF. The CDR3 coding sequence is TGCGCCAGCAGCCCTAGGGGGACTAGCGGGATGAACACCGGGGAGCTGTTTTTT.

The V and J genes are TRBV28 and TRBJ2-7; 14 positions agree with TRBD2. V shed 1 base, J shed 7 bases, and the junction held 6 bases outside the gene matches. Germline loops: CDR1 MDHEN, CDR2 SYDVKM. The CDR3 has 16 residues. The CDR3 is CASSLFGTSGRYEQYF. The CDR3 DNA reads TGTGCCAGCAGTTTATTTGGGACTAGCGGGAGATATGAGCAGTACTTC.